Given below is one T cell receptor beta chain in context. As yet, its antigen is unknown. Notes on the study in general: Greatest tumor Treg TCR overlap was with tumor naive CD4+ cells.

Each CDR3 protein gets one entry after TCRdb re-called the 5' RACE reads with MiXCR. The sample includes 40,000 to 65,000 distinct CDR3 sequences, around 25% of them seen just once. The CDR3 is made up of 14 amino acids. Germline lookup yields CDR1 SGHRS and CDR2 YFSETQ. With 4 bases removed from V and 0 bases from J, the gap between germline ends came to 11 bases. The sequencing input was tumor-infiltrating naive CD4+ T cells sorted from the breast tumor. Documented subset: naive CD4+ T cells, CD4+CD45RA+CD25-. This chain joins TRBV5-1 and TRBJ2-7; D is unresolved. The receptor was derived from a female donor with breast cancer. The DNA of the CDR3 is TGCGCCAGCAGCATGACACCTTCCTCCTACGAGCAGTACTTC. This translates into CASSMTPSSYEQYF.